This TCR beta chain was identified in a study of siplizumab effects on memory and regulatory T cells. A note on this clone: Its antigen remains unidentified.

Study-level points and caveats: Siplizumab significantly brought down the alloreactive sequences that trace back to unstimulated CD4+ memory cells. It was not possible to assign a naive or memory phenotype to roughly 80-97% of proliferating CD4+ or CD8+ clones.

Assayed TCR templates numbered 80,000 to 100,000 for each sample. The table came from immunoSEQ multiplex PCR; TCRdb's copy has only in-frame clones and leaves some out. The sample shows 90,000 to 110,000 clones, around 92% of them seen only once. Germline V gene data show CDR1 as SGHNT and CDR2 as YYREEE (reference sequence). The CDR3 length is 15 residues. V gave up 0 bases and J gave up 7 bases; unmatched junction bases: 1. The sample comprised Tregs sorted from blood. This chain links TRBV5-4 with TRBJ1-6; TRBD1 aligns across 10 bases. The receptor was isolated from a human donor in good health. The CDR3 loop reads CASSLEDRGNSPLHF. The CDR3 coding sequence is TGTGCCAGCAGCTTGGAGGACAGGGGGAATTCACCCCTCCACTTT.